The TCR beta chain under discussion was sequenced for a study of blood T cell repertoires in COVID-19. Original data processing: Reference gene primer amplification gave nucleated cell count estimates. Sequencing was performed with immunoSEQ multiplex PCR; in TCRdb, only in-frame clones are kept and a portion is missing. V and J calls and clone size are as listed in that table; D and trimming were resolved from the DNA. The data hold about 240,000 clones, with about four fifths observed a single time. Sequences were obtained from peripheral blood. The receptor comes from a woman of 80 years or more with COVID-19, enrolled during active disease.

In DNA form, the CDR3 reads TGTGCCAGTGTAGGACAGGGGCCCACCGGGGAGCTGTTTTTT. Amino acids: CASVGQGPTGELFF. V gene TRBV6-5 combines with J gene TRBJ2-2, with TRBD1 matching over 9 bases. CDR3 size: 14 residues. Germline V gene sequence: CDR1 MNHEY, CDR2 SVGAGI. V shed 9 bases and J 4 bases; nucleotides not matched to a gene: 6.